Presented here are 17 T cell receptor beta chains from one specimen sequenced in a study of T cells in Graves' hyperthyroidism and ophthalmopathy. RNA transcripts provided the source from which TCR beta CDR3 regions were amplified. TCR CDR3 underwent first-round RT-PCR with the HTBI primer set. TCRdb re-called the multiplex PCR reads with MiXCR, one entry per CDR3 protein. The profile shows roughly 500,000 distinct CDR3 sequences, about 15% of them singletons. Source material: blood. The source of these receptors is a woman between 25 and 40 years old with Graves' ophthalmopathy.

This chain uses TRBV4-3 with TRBJ1-2; D call uncertain. The germline V and J ends were trimmed by 0 bases and 8 bases, with 16 bases remaining between them. This CDR3 comprises 15 residues. In germline, CDR1 is LGHNA, CDR2 YSLEER. CDR3 residues: CASSQDLGSPRGYTF. CDR3 DNA: TGCGCCAGCAGCCAAGACCTGGGGAGCCCGCGGGGCTACACCTTC.

This clonotype came up a few times. This chain uses TRBV5-1 with TRBJ1-2, with a weak D call TRBD1 (5 bases). Looked up from germline, CDR1 is SGHRS and CDR2 is YFSETQ. V was trimmed by 3 bases and J by 8 bases, leaving 17 bases between them. There are 14 residues in the CDR3. CDR3 in DNA: TGCGCCAGCAGCTCGGACACGAACAGGAGGGGCTACACCTTC. Protein sequence: CASSSDTNRRGYTF.

This clonotype was counted between two and nine times. CDR3 region: CASSPVGSYNEQFF. For the CDR3, the DNA is TGTGCCAGCAGTCCGGTGGGGAGCTACAATGAGCAGTTCTTC. The V call is TRBV27, the J call TRBJ2-1, with D possibly matching TRBD2 (5 bases). The CDR3 covers 14 residues. From germline, CDR1 is MNHEY and CDR2 SMNVEV (reference sequence). Trimming stripped 5 bases from V and 3 bases from J, with 11 bases between.

The chain uses TRBV28 and TRBJ1-1; no clear D gene. This CDR3 spans 15 amino acids. Germline V lookup: CDR1 MDHEN, CDR2 SYDVKM. V lost 6 bases and J 1 base, leaving 15 bases between the germline ends. The CDR3 DNA sequence: TGTGCCAGCAGCCCGCACAGTGCCGGGAACACTGAAGCTTTCTTT. Amino acid sequence: CASSPHSAGNTEAFF.

This chain connects TRBV14 to TRBJ2-1; D is ambiguous. V dropped 4 bases and J dropped 6 bases, with 10 bases sitting between them. There are 13 residues in the CDR3. Germline V lookup: CDR1 SGHDN, CDR2 FVKESK. The CDR3 DNA is TGTGCCAGCAGCCCATTAAGCTCCAATGAGCAGTTCTTC. Protein sequence: CASSPLSSNEQFF.

In this sample, this clonotype turned up many times. V gene TRBV28 combines with J gene TRBJ1-5, with D possibly matching TRBD1 (6 bases). The germline gives CDR1 MDHEN, CDR2 SYDVKM. V dropped 7 bases and J dropped 4 bases, with 17 bases sitting between them. This CDR3 has 15 residues. The DNA for the CDR3 is TGTGCCAGCAAGGTTACGGGGGGCACTAATCAGCCCCAGCATTTT. It codes for CASKVTGGTNQPQHF.

The table lists this clonotype with many counts. The rearrangement joins TRBV28 to TRBJ2-7; 7 bases match TRBD1. The V segment lost 8 bases and the J segment 1 base; nucleotides outside the gene matches: 5. CDR3 length equals 13 residues. Looked up from germline, CDR1 is MDHEN and CDR2 is SYDVKM. In nucleotides, the CDR3 is TGTGCCAGCCTCAAGGGGGCGTCCTACGAGCAGTACTTC. Translating gives CASLKGASYEQYF.

This chain links TRBV4-1 with TRBJ2-1, with D tentatively TRBD2 (5 bases). The CDR3 runs 15 residues. Trimming took off 0 bases at V and 0 bases at J, with 6 bases between the two ends. Germline V gives CDR1 MGHRA, CDR2 YSYEKL. The CDR3 spells CASSQEGDSYNEQFF. The CDR3 bases are TGCGCCAGCAGCCAAGAGGGAGACTCCTACAATGAGCAGTTCTTC.

This clonotype was seen a handful of times. CDR3 DNA: TGTGCCAGCAGCGTAGGGTGGATTTCAGGAATGAACACTGAAGCTTTCTTT. It codes for CASSVGWISGMNTEAFF. This chain uses TRBV9 with TRBJ1-1; D gene ambiguous. CDR1 is SGDLS and CDR2 is YYNGEE in the germline V gene. V was cut by 0 bases and J by 0 bases, with 15 bases left in between. This CDR3 contains 17 residues.

This clonotype was counted a few times. The chain uses TRBV5-4 and TRBJ1-4, with TRBD1 as a possible D gene (6 bases). There are 15 residues in the CDR3. Trimming took off 1 base at V and 4 bases at J, with 11 bases between the two ends. Germline assignment: CDR1 SGHNT and CDR2 YYREEE (reference sequence). The CDR3 DNA follows: TGTGCCAGCAGCTTGAACAGGGACCTTAATGAAAAACTGTTTTTT. Translated: CASSLNRDLNEKLFF.

The sample holds many counts of this clonotype. CDR3 nucleotide sequence: TGTGCCAGCAGGTATGGGGAAACTGAAGCTTTCTTT. Residues: CASRYGETEAFF. The chain carries TRBV6-1 and TRBJ1-1; no clear D. V gave up 6 bases and J gave up 5 bases, with 10 bases separating them. Germline V gene data show CDR1 as MNHNS and CDR2 as SASEGT. The CDR3 covers 12 residues.

There are a few counts of this clonotype. The chain is built from TRBV5-1 and TRBJ1-1; 8 bases match TRBD1. V lost 5 bases to trimming and J lost 5 bases; unmatched junction nucleotides: 8. The germline V gene encodes CDR1 SGHRS and CDR2 YFSETQ. The CDR3 has 14 amino acids. The CDR3 nucleotides read TGCGCCAGCAGTTCCACAGGGGGTTGGACTGAAGCTTTCTTT. Protein product: CASSSTGGWTEAFF.

This clonotype was counted many times. This chain joins TRBV20-1 and TRBJ2-7; the D is unclear. The ends were cut back, 2 bases at V and 3 bases at J, with 14 bases in the middle. Germline CDR1 DFQATT, CDR2 SNEGSKA (reference sequence). The CDR3 runs 14 residues. The CDR3 region has the DNA TGCAGTGCTAGAAGAGGACCACCTATCTACGAGCAGTACTTC. It encodes CSARRGPPIYEQYF.

This clonotype came up many times. The V call is TRBV2, the J call TRBJ2-5; unclear D gene. V lost 0 bases, J lost 2 bases, and 7 bases lay in between. Germline values: CDR1 SNHLY, CDR2 FYNNEI. The CDR3 loop spans 14 amino acids. CDR3 DNA sequence: TGTGCCAGCAGTGAAGCCCGCGTGCAAGAGACCCAGTACTTC. It specifies CASSEARVQETQYF.

This chain joins TRBV20-1 and TRBJ2-7; TRBD1 matches at 9 bases. The CDR3 sequence is 11 residues long. Losses at the gene ends were 8 bases for V and 7 bases for J; bases not matched to a gene: 6. The V gene's germline CDR1 is DFQATT and CDR2 SNEGSKA (reference sequence). The CDR3 loop is CSRDRVGEQYF. The CDR3 DNA follows: TGCAGTCGGGACAGGGTGGGAGAGCAGTACTTC.

V gene TRBV5-6 combines with J gene TRBJ1-2, with TRBD1 identical over 10 bases. Per the germline V gene, CDR1 is SGHDT and CDR2 is YYEEEE. The CDR3 contains 15 residues. The V gene end was trimmed by 7 bases and the J gene end by 0 bases; junction bases not matched to a gene: 6. The CDR3 DNA follows: TGTGCCAGCGAGGGACAGGGGTATCCTAACTATGGCTACACCTTC. This encodes CASEGQGYPNYGYTF.

The chain combines TRBV28 with TRBJ2-7; TRBD1 is a possible D gene (6 bases). V was trimmed by 10 bases and J by 1 base, leaving 11 bases between them. The germline V gene encodes CDR1 MDHEN and CDR2 SYDVKM. The CDR3 is made up of 12 amino acids. The CDR3 loop is CATRTDSYEQYF. The DNA for the CDR3 is TGTGCCACCAGGACAGATTCCTACGAGCAGTACTTC.